The sequence of this TCR beta chain was determined in a study of cytomegalovirus exposure and HLA in healthy donors. General study findings and limits: While the bulk of TCR sequences proved rare, some public TCRs turned up in many donors.

Of note for this clone: As yet, its antigen is unknown.

CDR3 length equals 12 residues. Germline assignment: CDR1 LNHDA and CDR2 SQIVND (reference sequence). V lost 9 bases, J lost 2 bases, and 9 bases lay in between. PCR primers comprised 60 Vbeta and 13 Jbeta primers. Produced via immunoSEQ multiplex PCR; TCRdb's table is partial and in-frame only. The sample carries 250,000 to 350,000 clones, 80% to 90% recorded once. Unrecorded immune exposure was likely among donors, who were nominally healthy when sampled. The sequencing input was PBMCs. The source is a man aged 35-49 years in good health and CMV-seropositive. This chain uses TRBV19 with TRBJ2-3; TRBD2 is a possible D gene (6 bases). The CDR3 nucleotides read TGTGCCAGCCGACTAGACACAGATACGCAGTATTTT. This translates into CASRLDTDTQYF.